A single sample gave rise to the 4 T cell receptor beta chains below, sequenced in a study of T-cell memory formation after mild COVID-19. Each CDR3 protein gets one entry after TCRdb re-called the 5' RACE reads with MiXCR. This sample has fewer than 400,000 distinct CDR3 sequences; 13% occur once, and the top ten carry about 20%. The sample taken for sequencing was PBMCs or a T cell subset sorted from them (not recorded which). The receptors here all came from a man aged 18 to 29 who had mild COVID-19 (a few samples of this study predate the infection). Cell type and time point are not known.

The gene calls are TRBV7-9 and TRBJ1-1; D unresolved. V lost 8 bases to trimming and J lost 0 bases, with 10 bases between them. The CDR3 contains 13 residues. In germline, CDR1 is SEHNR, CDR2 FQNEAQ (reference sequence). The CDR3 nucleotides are TGTGCCAGCCGCGGGTTCCTGAACACTGAAGCTTTCTTT. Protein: CASRGFLNTEAFF.

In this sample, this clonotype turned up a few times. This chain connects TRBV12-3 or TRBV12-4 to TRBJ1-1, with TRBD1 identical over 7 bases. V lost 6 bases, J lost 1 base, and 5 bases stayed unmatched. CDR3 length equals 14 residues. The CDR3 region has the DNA TGTGCCAGCAGAATGCGGGACAGGAACACTGAAGCTTTCTTT. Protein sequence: CASRMRDRNTEAFF.

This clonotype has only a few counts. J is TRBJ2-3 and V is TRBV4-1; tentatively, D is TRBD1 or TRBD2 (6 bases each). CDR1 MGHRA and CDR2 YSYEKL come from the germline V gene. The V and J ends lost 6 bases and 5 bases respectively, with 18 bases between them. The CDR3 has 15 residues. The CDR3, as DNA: TGCGCCAGCAGACCAAGAGTCGGGGGCAGAGATACGCAGTATTTT. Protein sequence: CASRPRVGGRDTQYF.

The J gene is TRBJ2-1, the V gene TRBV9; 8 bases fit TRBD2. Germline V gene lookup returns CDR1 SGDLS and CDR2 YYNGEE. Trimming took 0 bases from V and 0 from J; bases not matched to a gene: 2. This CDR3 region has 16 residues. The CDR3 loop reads CASSVEGTSSYNEQFF. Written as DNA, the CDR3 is TGTGCCAGCAGCGTAGAAGGGACTAGCTCCTACAATGAGCAGTTCTTC.